Sequencing of this TCR beta chain was carried out in a study of T cell repertoires in cytomegalovirus infection. CDR3 length equals 14 residues. The J segment lost 1 base and the V segment lost 7 bases, leaving 5 bases of the junction unmatched. The table lists this clonotype with a few counts. Antigen specificity is unknown. TCRdb called the reads again in MiXCR, with one record for every CDR3 protein. Of about 280,000 distinct CDR3 sequences listed, about 20% are singletons. V and J are TRBV12-3 or TRBV12-4 and TRBJ1-1, with 8 bases lining up with TRBD1. The sequence came from a human donor in good health (CMV status not recorded). Some clones in this sample may be carry-over from other donors' samples. Sequences were derived from cultured PBMCs, sampled from culture after CMV antigen stimulation. CDR3 residues: CASTSQGANTEAFF. CDR3 nucleotide sequence: TGTGCCAGCACAAGTCAGGGGGCGAACACTGAAGCTTTCTTT.